This T cell receptor beta chain was sequenced in a study of CD4+ T cells in melanoma. Study-level points and caveats: A reported correlation linked neoantigen-specific CD4+ T cells to CD8+, macrophage and B cell function. Diverse differentiation states were reported for melanoma neoantigen-specific CD4+ T cells.

The protocol was immunoSEQ multiplex PCR, while the TCRdb copy is restricted to in-frame clones and leaves out a portion. The sample lists under 20,000 clones, about four fifths occurring once. With respect to this clone: Antigen: not known.

CDR3 size: 14 residues. The V gene lost 3 bases and the J gene lost 2 bases, with 8 bases spanning the gap. Germline V CDR1 and CDR2: SGHRS, YFSETQ. The rearrangement joins TRBV5-1 to TRBJ1-4, with D maybe TRBD1 (6 bases). Source material: cells from a culture (not recorded whether cultured in vitro). The TCR sequence derives from a human donor with melanoma. The CDR3 protein is CASSSQGTNEKLFF. CDR3 nucleotide sequence: TGCGCCAGCAGCTCACAGGGTACTAATGAAAAACTGTTTTTT.